This T cell receptor (beta chain) originates from a study of beta chain features in type 1 diabetes. The entirety of the isolated RNA underwent reverse transcription, so expressed TCRB transcripts were sequenced. Sequenced naive, central memory and regulatory T cell samples produced an average of roughly 3.5 million reads. Assay: immunoSEQ multiplex PCR; the TCRdb copy retains only in-frame clones and omits some. The profile covers roughly 150,000 clones, with approximately 8.7% appearing a single time and under 0.75% taken by the ten largest. Study-wide results and limits: Among patients with Type 1 diabetes, TCRB CDR3s were moderately but significantly shorter in every one of the four CD4+ subsets. Compared to healthy donors, patients appeared to have naive, central memory and Treg TCRB repertoires that were more alike.

The sample holds a few counts of this clone. Antigen: not known. Via CD45RO/CCR7/CD25/CD127/CD95/CD27, cells of the CD4+ naive, central memory, regulatory and stem cell-like memory subsets were sorted. Once sorted, every population was more than 98% pure. This CDR3 is built from 13 residues. The V gene lost 2 bases and the J gene lost 1 base, with 6 bases spanning the gap. Germline V gives CDR1 SGHNT, CDR2 YYREEE (reference sequence). The TCR was taken from a woman in her 30s with type 1 diabetes. Material for sequencing was central memory CD4+ T cells from blood. The gene calls are TRBV5-4 and TRBJ1-1; maybe TRBD1 (5 bases). The CDR3: CASSFDRNTEAFF. As DNA, the CDR3 is TGTGCCAGCAGCTTCGACAGGAACACTGAAGCTTTCTTT.